Presented here are 5 T cell receptor beta chains from one specimen sequenced in a study of read filtering for tumor transcriptome and immune sequencing. This library used about 360 ng RNA and molecular barcoded adaptors spanning alpha/delta and beta/gamma chains. TCRdb reprocessed the reads with MiXCR, giving one entry per CDR3 protein. The sample carries under 40,000 distinct CDR3 sequences, 14% recorded once. The sample was a population of CD138-negative cells sorted from bone marrow. The receptors were sampled from a donor at least 40 years old with multiple myeloma.

This clonotype came up many times. This chain connects TRBV7-9 to TRBJ2-3; D call uncertain. There are 14 residues in the CDR3. With 1 base removed from V and 0 bases from J, the gap between germline ends came to 5 bases. CDR1 SEHNR and CDR2 FQNEAQ come from the germline V gene (reference sequence). The CDR3 protein is CASSLEKSTDTQYF. The CDR3, as DNA: TGTGCCAGCAGCTTAGAGAAAAGCACAGATACGCAGTATTTT. Full variable domain (remainder filled in from reference TRBV7-9 and TRBJ2-3): DTGVSQNPRHKITKRGQNVTFRCDPISEHNRLYWYRQTLGQGPEFLTYFQNEAQLEKSRLLSDRFSAERPKGSFSTLEIQRTEQGDSAMYLCASSLEKSTDTQYFGPGTRLTVL.

This clonotype was observed many times. CDR3 DNA: TGTGCCTGTCTACCGGGACTAGCGATGAACACCGGGGAGCTGTTTTTT. This gives the protein CACLPGLAMNTGELFF. This sequence joins TRBV30 and TRBJ2-2, with 10 bases matching TRBD2. Germline loops: CDR1 GTSNPN, CDR2 SVGIG (reference sequence). Unmatched junction bases numbered 8, after V lost 6 bases and J lost 1 base. This CDR3 is 16 amino acids long.

There are many counts of this clonotype. The V gene is TRBV7-2, the J gene TRBJ2-1; no reliable D call. The CDR3 is made up of 13 amino acids. Germline V gene lookup returns CDR1 SGHTA and CDR2 FQGNSA. V shed 1 base and J shed 7 bases, with 8 bases lying between them. The CDR3 loop is CASSLGMGNEQFF. The CDR3 region has the DNA TGTGCCAGCAGCTTAGGTATGGGGAATGAGCAGTTCTTC.

This clonotype was seen ten or more times. The J gene is TRBJ2-3, the V gene TRBV2; unclear D gene. Trimming left V 7 bases short and J 9 bases short, with 11 bases between. Germline V CDR1 and CDR2: SNHLY, FYNNEI. The CDR3 consists of 11 residues. CDR3 protein: CASKSARTQYF. Written as DNA, the CDR3 is TGTGCCAGCAAGTCCGCTCGCACGCAGTATTTT. The variable domain in full, with the rest retrieved from reference TRBV2 and TRBJ2-3, is EPEVTQTPSHQVTQMGQEVILRCVPISNHLYFYWYRQILGQKVEFLVSFYNNEISEKSEIFDDQFSVERPDGSNFTLKIRSTKLEDSAMYFCASKSARTQYFGPGTRLTVL.

This clonotype has just a few counts. A much larger clone differs from this one at a single base, so this may be a read error. The chain links TRBV6-1 to TRBJ2-5; 9 bases align to TRBD1. From germline, CDR1 is MNHNS and CDR2 SASEGT. CDR3 size: 15 residues. The CDR3 loop is CASSDENRGPEAQYF. DNA of the CDR3: TGTGCCAGCAGTGATGAAAACAGGGGGCCAGAGGCCCAGTACTTC.